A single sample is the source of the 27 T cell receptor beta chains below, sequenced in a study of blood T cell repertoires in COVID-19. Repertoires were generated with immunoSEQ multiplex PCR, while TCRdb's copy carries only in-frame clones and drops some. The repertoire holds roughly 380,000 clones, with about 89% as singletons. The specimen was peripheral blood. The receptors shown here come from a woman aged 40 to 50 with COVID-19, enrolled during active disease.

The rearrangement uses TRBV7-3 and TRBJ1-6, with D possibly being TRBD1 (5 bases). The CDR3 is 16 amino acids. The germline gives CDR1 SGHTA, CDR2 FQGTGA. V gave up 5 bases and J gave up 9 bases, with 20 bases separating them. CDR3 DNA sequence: TGTGCCAGCAGCCTCCGGGCCCCCAGGGAAGGTTCACCCCTCCACTTT. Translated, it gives CASSLRAPREGSPLHF.

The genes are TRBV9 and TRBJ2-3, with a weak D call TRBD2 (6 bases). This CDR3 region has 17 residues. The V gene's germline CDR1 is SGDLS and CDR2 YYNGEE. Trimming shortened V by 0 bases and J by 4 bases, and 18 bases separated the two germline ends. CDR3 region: CASSVVGTPIRPDTQYF. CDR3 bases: TGTGCCAGCAGCGTAGTTGGGACTCCTATTCGACCAGATACGCAGTATTTT.

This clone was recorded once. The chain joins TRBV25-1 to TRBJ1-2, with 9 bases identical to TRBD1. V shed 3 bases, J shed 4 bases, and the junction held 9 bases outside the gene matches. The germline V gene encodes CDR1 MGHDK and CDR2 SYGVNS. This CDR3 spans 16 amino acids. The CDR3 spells CASSDPRTGDVYGYTF. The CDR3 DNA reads TGTGCCAGCAGTGACCCCAGGACAGGGGACGTCTATGGCTACACCTTC.

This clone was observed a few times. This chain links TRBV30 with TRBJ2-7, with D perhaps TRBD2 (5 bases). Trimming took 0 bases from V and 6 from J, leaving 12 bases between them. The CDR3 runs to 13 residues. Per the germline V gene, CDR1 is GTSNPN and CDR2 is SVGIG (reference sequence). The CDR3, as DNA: TGTGCCTGGAGTGTACTAGGATTAGGCGAGCAGTACTTC. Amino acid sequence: CAWSVLGLGEQYF.

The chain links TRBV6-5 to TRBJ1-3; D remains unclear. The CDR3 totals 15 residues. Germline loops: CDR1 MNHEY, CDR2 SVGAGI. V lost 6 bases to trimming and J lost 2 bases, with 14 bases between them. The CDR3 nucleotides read TGTGCCAGCAGCCCGCTTAGGAGTCCTGGAAACACCATATATTTT. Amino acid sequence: CASSPLRSPGNTIYF.

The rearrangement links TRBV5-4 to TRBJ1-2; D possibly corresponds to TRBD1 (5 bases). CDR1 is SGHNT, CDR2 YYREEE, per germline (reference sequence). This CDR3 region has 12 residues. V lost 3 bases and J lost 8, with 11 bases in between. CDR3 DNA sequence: TGTGCCAGCAGCTCCGAGCGGGGGGGCTACACCTTC. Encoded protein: CASSSERGGYTF.

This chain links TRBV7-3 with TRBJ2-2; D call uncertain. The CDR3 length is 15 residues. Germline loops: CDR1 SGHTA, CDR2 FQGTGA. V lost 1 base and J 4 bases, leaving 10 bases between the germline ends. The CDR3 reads CASSLRGFPTGELFF. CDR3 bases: TGTGCCAGCAGCTTAAGAGGATTTCCCACCGGGGAGCTGTTTTTT.

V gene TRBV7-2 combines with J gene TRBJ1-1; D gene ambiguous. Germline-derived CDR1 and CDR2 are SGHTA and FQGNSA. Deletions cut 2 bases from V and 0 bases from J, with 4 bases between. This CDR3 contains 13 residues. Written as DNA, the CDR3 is TGTGCCAGCAGCTTACGTATGAACACTGAAGCTTTCTTT. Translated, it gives CASSLRMNTEAFF.

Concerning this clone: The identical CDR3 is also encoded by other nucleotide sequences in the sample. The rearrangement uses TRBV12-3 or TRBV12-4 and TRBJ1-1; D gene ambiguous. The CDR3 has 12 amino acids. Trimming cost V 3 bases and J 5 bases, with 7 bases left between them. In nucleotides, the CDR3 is TGTGCCAGCAGTTTGGCGGGAACTGAAGCTTTCTTT. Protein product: CASSLAGTEAFF.

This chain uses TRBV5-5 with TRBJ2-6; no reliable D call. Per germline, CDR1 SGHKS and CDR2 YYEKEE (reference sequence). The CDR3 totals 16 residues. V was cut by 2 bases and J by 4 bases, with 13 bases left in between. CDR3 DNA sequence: TGTGCCAGCAGCTTAGAACTGCTCTTCGGGGCCAACGTCCTGACTTTC. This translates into CASSLELLFGANVLTF.

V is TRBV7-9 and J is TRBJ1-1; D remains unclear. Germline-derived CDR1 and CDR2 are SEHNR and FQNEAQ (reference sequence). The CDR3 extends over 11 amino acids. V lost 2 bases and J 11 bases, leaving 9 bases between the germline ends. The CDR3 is CASSLFREAFF. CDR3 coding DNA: TGTGCCAGCAGCTTATTTCGGGAGGCTTTCTTT.

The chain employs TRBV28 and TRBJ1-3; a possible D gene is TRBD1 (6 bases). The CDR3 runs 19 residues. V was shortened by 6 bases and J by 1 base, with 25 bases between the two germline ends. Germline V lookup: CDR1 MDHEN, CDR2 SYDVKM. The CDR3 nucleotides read TGTGCCAGCAGCGAATACCCCCTGGGGGGGCACGGTTCTGGAAACACCATATATTTT. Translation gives CASSEYPLGGHGSGNTIYF.

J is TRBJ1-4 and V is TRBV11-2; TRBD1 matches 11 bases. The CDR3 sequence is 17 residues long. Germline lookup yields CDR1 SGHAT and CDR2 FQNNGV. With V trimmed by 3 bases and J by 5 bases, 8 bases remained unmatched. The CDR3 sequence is CASSFAGTGGRNEKLFF. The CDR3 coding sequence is TGTGCCAGCAGCTTTGCCGGGACAGGGGGGAGAAATGAAAAACTGTTTTTT.

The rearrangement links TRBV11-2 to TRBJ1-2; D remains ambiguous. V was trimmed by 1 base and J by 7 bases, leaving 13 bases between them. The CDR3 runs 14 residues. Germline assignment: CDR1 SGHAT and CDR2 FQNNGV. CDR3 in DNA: TGTGCCAGCAGCTTAGCTCCGGGTCCAAGTGGCTACACCTTC. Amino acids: CASSLAPGPSGYTF.

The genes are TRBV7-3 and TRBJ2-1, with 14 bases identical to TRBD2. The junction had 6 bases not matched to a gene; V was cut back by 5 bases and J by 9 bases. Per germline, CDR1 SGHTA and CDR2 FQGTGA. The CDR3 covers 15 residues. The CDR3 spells CASSQTSGGESEQFF. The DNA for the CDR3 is TGTGCCAGCAGCCAGACTAGCGGGGGGGAGTCTGAGCAGTTCTTC.

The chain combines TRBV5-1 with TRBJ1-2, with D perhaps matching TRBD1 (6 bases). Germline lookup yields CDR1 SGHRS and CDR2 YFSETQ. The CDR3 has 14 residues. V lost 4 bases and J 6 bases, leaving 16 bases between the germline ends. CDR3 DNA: TGCGCCAGCAGCATGGAGGGGGTCGCGGATGGCTACACCTTC. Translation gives CASSMEGVADGYTF.

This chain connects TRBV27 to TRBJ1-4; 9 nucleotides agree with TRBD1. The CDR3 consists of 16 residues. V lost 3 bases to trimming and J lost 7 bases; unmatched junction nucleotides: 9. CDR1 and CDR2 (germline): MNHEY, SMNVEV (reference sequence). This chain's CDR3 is CASSFRARQGGEKLFF. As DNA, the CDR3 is TGTGCCAGCAGTTTTCGTGCTCGACAGGGGGGTGAAAAACTGTTTTTT. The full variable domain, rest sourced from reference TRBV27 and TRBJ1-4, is EAQVTQNPRYLITVTGKKLTVTCSQNMNHEYMSWYRQDPGLGLRQIYYSMNVEVTDKGDVPEGYKVSRKEKRNFPLILESPSPNQTSLYFCASSFRARQGGEKLFFGSGTQLSVL.

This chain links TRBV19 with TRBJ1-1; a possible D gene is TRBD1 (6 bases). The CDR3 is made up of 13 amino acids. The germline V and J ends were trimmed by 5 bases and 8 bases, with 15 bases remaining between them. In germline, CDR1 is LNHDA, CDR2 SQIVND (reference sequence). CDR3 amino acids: CASSPQGELEAFF. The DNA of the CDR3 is TGTGCCAGTAGTCCACAGGGAGAATTGGAAGCTTTCTTT.

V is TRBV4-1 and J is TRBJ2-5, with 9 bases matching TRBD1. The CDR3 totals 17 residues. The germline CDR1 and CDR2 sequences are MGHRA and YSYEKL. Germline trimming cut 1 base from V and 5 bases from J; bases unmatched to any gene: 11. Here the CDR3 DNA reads TGCGCCAGCAGCCAAGTTATCCGGGACAGGGAAAGGGAGACCCAGTACTTC. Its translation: CASSQVIRDRERETQYF.

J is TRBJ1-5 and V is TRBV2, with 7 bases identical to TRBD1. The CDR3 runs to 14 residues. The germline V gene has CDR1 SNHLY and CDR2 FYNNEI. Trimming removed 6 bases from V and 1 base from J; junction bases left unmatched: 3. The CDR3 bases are TGTGCCAGCAGGACAGGGCTGAGCAATCAGCCCCAGCATTTT. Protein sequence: CASRTGLSNQPQHF.

The CDR3 protein is CASSMRRGGNQPQHF. The CDR3 nucleotides are TGTGCCAGTAGTATGAGAAGAGGTGGCAATCAGCCCCAGCATTTT. V and J are TRBV19 and TRBJ1-5; D gene ambiguous. CDR3 length: 15 residues. V gave up 3 bases and J gave up 2 bases, with 11 bases separating them. Looked up from germline, CDR1 is LNHDA and CDR2 is SQIVND (reference sequence). Variable domain in full (rest from reference TRBV19 and TRBJ1-5): DGGITQSPKYLFRKEGQNVTLSCEQNLNHDAMYWYRQDPGQGLRLIYYSQIVNDFQKGDIAEGYSVSREKKESFPLTVTSAQKNPTAFYLCASSMRRGGNQPQHFGDGTRLSIL.

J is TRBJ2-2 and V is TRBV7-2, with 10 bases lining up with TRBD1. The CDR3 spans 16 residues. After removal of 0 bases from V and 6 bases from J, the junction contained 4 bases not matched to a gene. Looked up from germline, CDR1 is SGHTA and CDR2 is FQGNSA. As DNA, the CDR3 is TGTGCCAGCAGCTTAGCGAGACAGGGGGCATCCGGGGAGCTGTTTTTT. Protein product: CASSLARQGASGELFF.

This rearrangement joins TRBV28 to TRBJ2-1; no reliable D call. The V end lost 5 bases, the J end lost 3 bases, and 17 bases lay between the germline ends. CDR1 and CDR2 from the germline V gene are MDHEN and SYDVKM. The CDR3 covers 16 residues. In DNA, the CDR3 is TGTGCCAGCAGTCTACCTGCGAGACTTATCTACAATGAGCAGTTCTTC. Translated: CASSLPARLIYNEQFF.

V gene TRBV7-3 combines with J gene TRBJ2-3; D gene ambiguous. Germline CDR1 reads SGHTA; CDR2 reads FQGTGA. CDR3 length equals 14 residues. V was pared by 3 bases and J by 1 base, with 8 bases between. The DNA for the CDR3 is TGTGCCAGCAGCTTCTTGTCAGGCACAGATACGCAGTATTTT. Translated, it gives CASSFLSGTDTQYF.

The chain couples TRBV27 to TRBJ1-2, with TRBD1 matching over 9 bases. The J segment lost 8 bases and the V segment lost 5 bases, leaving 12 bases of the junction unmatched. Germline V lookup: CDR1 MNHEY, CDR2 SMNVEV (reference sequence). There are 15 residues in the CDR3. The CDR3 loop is CASSQDRGGLVGYTF. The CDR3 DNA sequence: TGTGCCAGCAGTCAGGACAGGGGAGGGTTGGTAGGCTACACCTTC.

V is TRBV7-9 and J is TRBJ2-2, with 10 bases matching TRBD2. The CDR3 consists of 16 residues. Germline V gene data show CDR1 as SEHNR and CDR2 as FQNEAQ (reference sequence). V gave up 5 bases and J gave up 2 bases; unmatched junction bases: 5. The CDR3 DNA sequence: TGTGCCAGCAGCCCCGGACTAGCGGAAAACACCGGGGAGCTGTTTTTT. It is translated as CASSPGLAENTGELFF.

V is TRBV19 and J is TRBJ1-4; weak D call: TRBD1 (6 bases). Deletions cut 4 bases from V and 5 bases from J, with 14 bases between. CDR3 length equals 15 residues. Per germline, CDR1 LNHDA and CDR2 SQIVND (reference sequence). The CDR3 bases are TGTGCCAGTAGTACCAGGGGTGGAGCGAATGAAAAACTGTTTTTT. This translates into CASSTRGGANEKLFF.